Shown below are 20 T cell receptor beta chains from a single sample sequenced in a study of glioma-infiltrating T cells after dendritic cell vaccination. The table came from immunoSEQ multiplex PCR; TCRdb's copy has only in-frame clones and leaves some out. The data show 55,000 to 70,000 clones, 75% to 85% seen once. The sequencing here drew on blood, taken before dendritic cell vaccination. The receptors shown here come from a human donor with glioblastoma.

The chain links TRBV2 to TRBJ2-6, with D tentatively TRBD1 (6 bases). This CDR3 spans 14 amino acids. The germline gives CDR1 SNHLY, CDR2 FYNNEI. Deletions cut 5 bases from V and 4 bases from J, with 9 bases between. The CDR3, as DNA: TGTGCCAGCAGTACGGGGACAGGGGCCAACGTCCTGACTTTC. Residues: CASSTGTGANVLTF.

This chain joins TRBV5-1 and TRBJ2-7; TRBD1 is a possible D gene (6 bases). The germline V and J ends were trimmed by 4 bases and 4 bases, with 18 bases remaining between them. The CDR3 has 15 amino acids. CDR1 and CDR2 (germline): SGHRS, YFSETQ. CDR3 loop: CASSVVGQTNYEQYF. The CDR3 nucleotides are TGCGCCAGCAGCGTCGTAGGACAGACTAATTACGAGCAGTACTTC.

V and J are TRBV1 and TRBJ2-3; the D call of TRBD2 is as the table states it, not checked on the DNA. TRBV1 is reported as a pseudogene. The CDR3 totals 17 residues. This CDR3 is CTSSPSRSGGAGDTQYF. The CDR3 region has the DNA TGCACCAGCAGTCCCTCTCGAAGCGGGGGGGCCGGTGATACGCAGTATTTT.

This chain's CDR3 is CASSLGGSETQYF. DNA for the CDR3: TGTGCCAGCAGCTTGGGGGGGAGCGAGACCCAGTACTTC. The V gene is TRBV13, the J gene TRBJ2-5; 7 bases are shared with TRBD2. The CDR3 has 13 residues. Germline CDR1 is PRHDT and CDR2 is FYEKMQ (reference sequence). Trimming cost V 3 bases and J 5 bases; bases outside gene matches: 3.

The chain combines TRBV30 with TRBJ2-3, with TRBD2 matching 13 bases. This CDR3 is 15 amino acids long. Germline loops: CDR1 GTSNPN, CDR2 SVGIG (reference sequence). Trimming removed 7 bases from V and 3 bases from J; junction bases left unmatched: 7. The CDR3 bases are TGTGCCTTGGGGACTAGCGGGGCAGGGACAGATACGCAGTATTTT. It codes for CALGTSGAGTDTQYF.

The chain combines TRBV6-5 with TRBJ1-2; 7 bases are shared with TRBD1. The CDR3 extends over 13 amino acids. J lost 2 bases, V lost 6 bases, and 3 bases had no gene match. From germline, CDR1 is MNHEY and CDR2 SVGAGI. CDR3: CASRRGGNYGYTF. The CDR3 region has the DNA TGTGCCAGCAGGCGAGGGGGCAACTATGGCTACACCTTC.

V usage is TRBV19 and J usage is TRBJ1-1; D is perhaps TRBD1 (5 bases). Germline CDR1 is LNHDA and CDR2 is SQIVND (reference sequence). CDR3 size: 13 residues. The V gene lost 5 bases and the J gene lost 4 bases, with 11 bases spanning the gap. The CDR3 DNA follows: TGTGCCAGTAGTCGGGGGGGAGGCACTGAAGCTTTCTTT. Translation: CASSRGGGTEAFF.

V and J are TRBV7-8 and TRBJ2-5; tentatively, D is TRBD1 (5 bases). The ends were cut back, 6 bases at V and 11 bases at J, with 22 bases in the middle. Germline V gene data show CDR1 as SGHVS and CDR2 as FQNEAQ. CDR3 length: 14 residues. The CDR3 loop reads CASRSRVNWDEQYF. CDR3 bases: TGTGCCAGCAGGTCCAGGGTCAACTGGGATGAGCAGTACTTC.

The chain combines TRBV5-1 with TRBJ2-5; TRBD1 matches at 9 bases. The trim removed 2 bases at V and 5 bases at J, leaving 7 bases unmatched. Germline CDR1 and CDR2: SGHRS and YFSETQ. This CDR3 spans 15 amino acids. Here the CDR3 DNA reads TGCGCCAGCAGCTTCACCGGGACAGGGAGGGAGACCCAGTACTTC. Amino acids: CASSFTGTGRETQYF.

J is TRBJ1-4 and V is TRBV9, with TRBD1 matching over 9 bases. Losses at the gene ends were 4 bases for V and 8 bases for J; bases not matched to a gene: 6. The V gene's germline CDR1 is SGDLS and CDR2 YYNGEE. This CDR3 region has 14 residues. CDR3 sequence reads: CASSNTGGGEKLFF. DNA for the CDR3: TGTGCCAGCAGCAACACAGGGGGCGGGGAAAAACTGTTTTTT.

This chain joins TRBV10-3 and TRBJ1-1, with TRBD1 matching 7 bases. J lost 0 bases, V lost 5 bases, and 9 bases had no gene match. The CDR3 totals 16 residues. CDR1 and CDR2 (germline): ENHRY, SYGVKD. The CDR3 bases are TGTGCCATCAGTAGACACACAGGGGACCTGAACACTGAAGCTTTCTTT. Its protein product is CAISRHTGDLNTEAFF.

The rearrangement uses TRBV18 and TRBJ1-6; 8 nucleotides match TRBD1. V lost 3 bases to trimming and J lost 13 bases; unmatched junction nucleotides: 11. Germline V CDR1 and CDR2: KGHSH, LQKENI. This CDR3 has 15 residues. The CDR3, as DNA: TGTGCCAGCTCACCCCCGGGACAGGTCTTGAGCCCCCTCCACTTT. Its translation: CASSPPGQVLSPLHF. Using reference TRBV18 and TRBJ1-6 for the parts outside the CDR3, the full variable domain is NAGVMQNPRHLVRRRGQEARLRCSPMKGHSHVYWYRQLPEEGLKFMVYLQKENIIDESGMPKERFSAEFPKEGPSILRIQQVVRGDSAAYFCASSPPGQVLSPLHFGNGTRLTVT.

This CDR3 is CASSPSTDTQYF. CDR3 DNA sequence: TGTGCCAGCAGTCCATCCACAGATACGCAGTATTTT. J is TRBJ2-3 and V is TRBV2; no clear D. The CDR3 runs to 12 residues. With 5 bases removed from V and 2 bases from J, the gap between germline ends came to 5 bases. Germline V gene sequence: CDR1 SNHLY, CDR2 FYNNEI.

The genes are TRBV29-1 and TRBJ1-2, with 10 bases that match TRBD1. With V trimmed by 0 bases and J by 4 bases, 2 bases remained unmatched. Germline-derived CDR1 and CDR2 are SQVTM and ANQGSEA. CDR3 length: 14 residues. The CDR3 bases are TGCAGCGTTGAAGAGGGGACAGGGGCCTATGGCTACACCTTC. Encoded protein: CSVEEGTGAYGYTF.

CDR3 coding DNA: TGTGCCAGCAGCTTCTCGGAGGCCACAGATACGCAGTATTTT. This encodes CASSFSEATDTQYF. The rearrangement uses TRBV7-2 and TRBJ2-3, with D perhaps TRBD2 (5 bases). The CDR3 is made up of 14 amino acids. Trimming left V 3 bases short and J 2 bases short, with 9 bases between. Looked up from germline, CDR1 is SGHTA and CDR2 is FQGNSA.

This clone was seen once. This chain connects TRBV9 to TRBJ2-5; no reliable D call. Germline values: CDR1 SGDLS, CDR2 YYNGEE. The CDR3 totals 13 residues. V lost 4 bases and J lost 5, with 12 bases in between. DNA for the CDR3: TGTGCCAGCAGCCCTGAAGACGGGGAGACCCAGTACTTC. This gives the protein CASSPEDGETQYF.

The rearrangement links TRBV19 to TRBJ1-2; TRBD1 matches at 7 bases. The trim removed 4 bases at V and 7 bases at J, leaving 6 bases unmatched. Germline CDR1 reads LNHDA; CDR2 reads SQIVND (reference sequence). The CDR3 contains 13 residues. Written as DNA, the CDR3 is TGTGCCAGTAGTACCACGACAGGGTCTGGCTACACCTTC. Encoded protein: CASSTTTGSGYTF.

J is TRBJ2-1 and V is TRBV19; D is possibly TRBD1 (7 bases). Looked up from germline, CDR1 is LNHDA and CDR2 is SQIVND (reference sequence). V shed 6 bases and J shed 0 bases, with 12 bases lying between them. The CDR3 consists of 15 residues. CDR3 amino acids: CASSPGGISYNEQFF. The CDR3 DNA reads TGTGCCAGTAGCCCAGGGGGGATCTCCTACAATGAGCAGTTCTTC.

The genes are TRBV5-6 and TRBJ1-2; 8 bases map to TRBD1. V lost 5 bases, J lost 4 bases, and 7 bases stayed unmatched. This CDR3 is 14 amino acids long. Germline V gene data show CDR1 as SGHDT and CDR2 as YYEEEE. The DNA for the CDR3 is TGTGCCAGCAGTCCTTCCGACAGGGGCTATGGCTACACCTTC. Translated, it gives CASSPSDRGYGYTF.

This clone occurred once. The rearrangement uses TRBV6-5 and TRBJ1-6; weak D call: TRBD1 (6 bases). Germline assignment: CDR1 MNHEY and CDR2 SVGAGI. CDR3 length: 15 amino acids. With 2 bases removed from V and 5 bases from J, the gap between germline ends came to 10 bases. CDR3: CASSYGTFNNSPLHF. CDR3 coding DNA: TGTGCCAGCAGTTACGGGACATTTAATAATTCACCCCTCCACTTT.